These T cell receptor beta chains were read from a single sample in a study of T-cell memory formation after mild COVID-19. TCRdb used MiXCR to reprocess the 5' RACE reads, holding one entry per CDR3 protein. Counted here are tens of thousands of distinct CDR3 sequences, over 15% occurring once; the ten biggest clones make up about 31%. Sequencing used PBMCs or a T cell subset sorted from them (not recorded which). Every receptor here comes from an adult woman who had mild COVID-19 (a few samples of this study predate the infection). Cell type and time point are not known. The CDR3 runs from the conserved cysteine through the conserved F or W.

j_call: TRBJ1-2; cdr3_length: 12; v_call: TRBV7-2; cdr3_aa: CASSLAQRGYTF
j_call: TRBJ2-1; cdr3_length: 14; v_call: TRBV4-2; cdr3_aa: CASSQPGSKDEQFF
j_call: TRBJ1-5; cdr3_length: 18; v_call: TRBV3-1; cdr3_aa: CASSQGAVRVWGNQPQHF
j_call: TRBJ1-2; cdr3_length: 14; v_call: TRBV4-2; cdr3_aa: CASSHLADNYGYTF
j_call: TRBJ1-5; cdr3_length: 14; v_call: TRBV5-6; cdr3_aa: CASSGQGVYQPQHF
j_call: TRBJ2-3; cdr3_length: 12; v_call: TRBV5-6; cdr3_aa: CASSFFDRAGYF
j_call: TRBJ2-7; cdr3_length: 14; v_call: TRBV5-1; cdr3_aa: CASSRRAEGYEQYF
j_call: TRBJ2-7; cdr3_length: 12; v_call: TRBV24-1; cdr3_aa: CATSAPWDEQYF
j_call: TRBJ2-7; cdr3_length: 13; v_call: TRBV29-1; cdr3_aa: CSVRGPSTYEQYF
j_call: TRBJ2-7; cdr3_length: 16; v_call: TRBV4-2; cdr3_aa: CASSQGHGTVAYEQYF
j_call: TRBJ2-7; cdr3_length: 14; v_call: TRBV3-1; cdr3_aa: CASSPEVVSYEQYF
j_call: TRBJ1-1; cdr3_length: 17; v_call: TRBV4-1; cdr3_aa: CASSFSSATGSDTEAFF
j_call: TRBJ2-7; cdr3_length: 16; v_call: TRBV4-1; cdr3_aa: CASSQGPGTGAYEQYF
j_call: TRBJ2-7; cdr3_length: 15; v_call: TRBV4-1; cdr3_aa: CASSRTGTGFYEQYF
j_call: TRBJ2-1; cdr3_length: 15; v_call: TRBV3-1; cdr3_aa: CASSPLAGGYNEQFF
j_call: TRBJ1-4; cdr3_length: 13; v_call: TRBV29-1; cdr3_aa: CSVWSGLEEKLFF
j_call: TRBJ1-2; cdr3_length: 12; v_call: TRBV6-5; cdr3_aa: CASSPSTYGYTF
j_call: TRBJ2-1; cdr3_length: 14; v_call: TRBV4-2; cdr3_aa: CASSQPLAYHEQFF
j_call: TRBJ2-6; cdr3_length: 14; v_call: TRBV30; cdr3_aa: CAWSGGVGANVLTF
j_call: TRBJ2-5; cdr3_length: 15; v_call: TRBV7-8; cdr3_aa: CASSLPPGFGETQYF
j_call: TRBJ2-7; cdr3_length: 12; v_call: TRBV20-1; cdr3_aa: CSARQRSYEQYF
j_call: TRBJ1-4; cdr3_length: 13; v_call: TRBV7-6; cdr3_aa: CASSLPGGQRLFF
j_call: TRBJ2-7; cdr3_length: 17; v_call: TRBV5-1; cdr3_aa: CASSLELRERGSYEQYF
j_call: TRBJ2-7; cdr3_length: 15; v_call: TRBV7-6; cdr3_aa: CASSPLSGKNYEQYF
j_call: TRBJ2-7; cdr3_length: 15; v_call: TRBV25-1; cdr3_aa: CASSEGNGGPYEQYF
j_call: TRBJ2-1; cdr3_length: 12; v_call: TRBV7-9; cdr3_aa: CASRFELSEQFF
j_call: TRBJ1-1; cdr3_length: 13; v_call: TRBV29-1; cdr3_aa: CSVEAPGETEAFF
j_call: TRBJ2-1; cdr3_length: 15; v_call: TRBV7-8; cdr3_aa: CASSFLTVSYNEQFF
j_call: TRBJ2-7; cdr3_length: 12; v_call: TRBV6-2/TRBV6-3; cdr3_aa: CASSGPSYEQYF
j_call: TRBJ2-3; cdr3_length: 16; v_call: TRBV5-1; cdr3_aa: CASSLGTSVSTDTQYF
j_call: TRBJ2-7; cdr3_length: 19; v_call: TRBV7-9; cdr3_aa: CASSPYGQGYGFATYEQYF
j_call: TRBJ2-2; cdr3_length: 17; v_call: TRBV9; cdr3_aa: CASSVVAGVANTGELFF
j_call: TRBJ2-2; cdr3_length: 18; v_call: TRBV24-1; cdr3_aa: CATSDLGLAGGSTGELFF
j_call: TRBJ2-7; cdr3_length: 11; v_call: TRBV7-8; cdr3_aa: CASSLSPEQYF
j_call: TRBJ2-7; cdr3_length: 15; v_call: TRBV28; cdr3_aa: CASGARTSASYEQYF
j_call: TRBJ1-2; cdr3_length: 16; v_call: TRBV15; cdr3_aa: CATSRLAFGQGDGYTF
j_call: TRBJ2-7; cdr3_length: 13; v_call: TRBV29-1; cdr3_aa: CSVETGTTYEQYF
j_call: TRBJ2-1; cdr3_length: 12; v_call: TRBV18; cdr3_aa: CASSPEDNEQFF
j_call: TRBJ2-7; cdr3_length: 14; v_call: TRBV5-6; cdr3_aa: CASSHRQGSYEQYF
j_call: TRBJ1-4; cdr3_length: 15; v_call: TRBV12-3/TRBV12-4; cdr3_aa: CASSLWGDIDEKLFF
j_call: TRBJ2-7; cdr3_length: 15; v_call: TRBV2; cdr3_aa: CASSDPPSGGYEQYF
j_call: TRBJ2-3; cdr3_length: 12; v_call: TRBV9; cdr3_aa: CASSGGSDTQYF
j_call: TRBJ1-1; cdr3_length: 16; v_call: TRBV5-4; cdr3_aa: CASSFFGFLQDTEAFF
j_call: TRBJ2-7; cdr3_length: 17; v_call: TRBV5-4; cdr3_aa: CASSPGTSGGLTYEQYF
j_call: TRBJ2-1; cdr3_length: 13; v_call: TRBV12-3/TRBV12-4; cdr3_aa: CASSLTSGRSSFF
j_call: TRBJ2-7; cdr3_length: 14; v_call: TRBV7-8; cdr3_aa: CASRTGTGPSEQYF
j_call: TRBJ2-7; cdr3_length: 13; v_call: TRBV10-3; cdr3_aa: CAISRDDSYEQYF
j_call: TRBJ1-1; cdr3_length: 14; v_call: TRBV7-9; cdr3_aa: CASSLDRGSTEAFF
j_call: TRBJ2-2; cdr3_length: 16; v_call: TRBV9; cdr3_aa: CASSAVGQDRAGELFF
j_call: TRBJ2-5; cdr3_length: 14; v_call: TRBV20-1; cdr3_aa: CSARSLSEEETQYF
j_call: TRBJ2-5; cdr3_length: 12; v_call: TRBV29-1; cdr3_aa: CSVAGIRETQYF
j_call: TRBJ2-1; cdr3_length: 14; v_call: TRBV6-5; cdr3_aa: CASSPRTHRDEQFF
j_call: TRBJ1-5; cdr3_length: 13; v_call: TRBV7-9; cdr3_aa: CASSSYENQPQHF
j_call: TRBJ1-2; cdr3_length: 14; v_call: TRBV4-1; cdr3_aa: CASSQAGTVYGYTF
j_call: TRBJ2-3; cdr3_length: 10; v_call: TRBV6-6; cdr3_aa: CASSTDTLYF